Sequencing of this TCR beta chain was carried out in a study of T cell changes during pregnancy in multiple sclerosis. Profiling relied on immunoSEQ multiplex PCR, and the TCRdb table lists in-frame clones only, not all of them. The profile shows some 55,000 clones, about 91% of them singletons. V was shortened by 2 bases and J by 0 bases, with 9 bases between the two germline ends. Per germline, CDR1 SGHRS and CDR2 YFSETQ. The CDR3 contains 14 residues. Material: peripheral blood, obtained after pregnancy. This receptor was obtained from a female donor in good health, enrolled as a control in a pregnancy study. The chain recombines TRBV5-1 with TRBJ2-7; D not certain. This CDR3 reads CASSFTSTSYEQYF. The CDR3, as DNA: TGCGCCAGCAGCTTTACTTCTACCTCCTACGAGCAGTACTTC. The full variable domain, its missing parts supplied by reference TRBV5-1 and TRBJ2-7, is KAGVTQTPRYLIKTRGQQVTLSCSPISGHRSVSWYQQTPGQGLQFLFEYFSETQRNKGNFPGRFSGRQFSNSRSEMNVSTLELGDSALYLCASSFTSTSYEQYFGPGTRLTVT.